These T cell receptor beta chains were read from a single sample in a study of T-cell memory formation after mild COVID-19. TCRdb processed the 5' RACE reads anew with MiXCR; each CDR3 protein has one entry. Seen here are roughly 180,000 distinct CDR3 sequences, around a tenth observed once, and the top ten hold about 3.5%. The sequenced sample consisted of PBMCs or a T cell subset sorted from them (not recorded which). These receptors were taken from a man aged 18 to 29 who had mild COVID-19 (a few samples of this study predate the infection). Cell type and time point are not known. The CDR3 runs from the conserved cysteine through the conserved F or W. The D gene is left open where the match is weak. Clone size is shown for a subset of rows, as once, few, many or a class of expanded clone.

d_call,j_call,v_call,clone_size,cdr3_nt,cdr3_aa
TRBD1,TRBJ2-7,TRBV30,-,TGTGCCTGGAGAAAGAGCTGGGGACAGGGGGCTTACGAGCAGTACTTC,CAWRKSWGQGAYEQYF
-,TRBJ2-2,TRBV20-1,many,TGCAGTGCCCTAAATGGGGGTTCGAACACCGGGGAGCTGTTTTTT,CSALNGGSNTGELFF
TRBD2,TRBJ2-1,TRBV7-3,-,TGTGCCAGCAGCTTAGGGACTAGCTCCTACAATGAGCAGTTCTTC,CASSLGTSSYNEQFF
-,TRBJ1-5,TRBV5-5,many,-,CASSSSSYSNQPQHF
TRBD1,TRBJ1-1,TRBV20-1,-,TGCAGTGCTCCGACAGGGCTGGGGAGGACTGAAGCTTTCTTT,CSAPTGLGRTEAFF
-,TRBJ1-5,TRBV7-2,many,TGTGCCAGCAGCTTCGGTCCTAGCACTCAGCCCCAGCATTTT,CASSFGPSTQPQHF
-,TRBJ2-2,TRBV7-6,many,TGTGCCAGCAGCCCCAGACAGGCCACGAACACCGGGGAGCTGTTTTTT,CASSPRQATNTGELFF
-,TRBJ2-5,TRBV18,-,TGTGCCAGCTCACCCATTATTGGTTTTGGGTCCCAAGAGACCCAGTACTTC,CASSPIIGFGSQETQYF
-,TRBJ1-2,TRBV2,-,TGTGCCAGCAGTGGGACGGACTATGGCTACACCTTC,CASSGTDYGYTF
-,TRBJ2-7,TRBV7-8,-,TGTGCCAGCAGCCACCGGGACATCGGGGGCTACGAGCAGTACTTC,CASSHRDIGGYEQYF
TRBD1,TRBJ1-1,TRBV5-1,-,TGCGCCAGCAGCTTGGACAGGGGAGGTGGCACTGAAGCTTTCTTT,CASSLDRGGGTEAFF
TRBD2,TRBJ2-1,TRBV29-1,many,TGCAGCGTAGCGGGGAGCTCCTACAATGAGCAGTTCTTC,CSVAGSSYNEQFF
-,TRBJ1-5,TRBV12-3/TRBV12-4,many,TGTGCCAGCAGTGGATCAGGGAGTCAGCCCCAGCATTTT,CASSGSGSQPQHF
-,TRBJ2-6,TRBV12-3/TRBV12-4,many,TGTGCCAGCAGGGTGGATGGGTCTGGGGCCAACGTCCTGACTTTC,CASRVDGSGANVLTF
-,TRBJ1-5,TRBV2,-,TGTGCCAGCAGTGAAATTAATCAGCCCCAGCATTTT,CASSEINQPQHF
-,TRBJ2-2,TRBV7-9,-,TGTGCCAGCAGCCGGGACACACCCTACACCGGGGAGCTGTTTTTT,CASSRDTPYTGELFF
-,TRBJ1-4,TRBV15,few,TGTGCCACCAGCATTGATCAGGGAAAACTGTTTTTT,CATSIDQGKLFF